This T cell receptor (beta chain) was found in a study of blood T cell repertoires in COVID-19. Study overall: In each case, the material was cDNA or gDNA derived from T cells, B-cell-depleted T cells, or PBMCs.

The CDR3 runs to 15 residues. V lost 4 bases and J 8 bases, leaving 18 bases between the germline ends. CDR1 and CDR2 from the germline V gene are SGHTA and FQGNSA. Original processing notes: Estimates of nucleated cell counts were drawn from the amplification of reference gene primers. Method: immunoSEQ multiplex PCR; TCRdb's copy keeps in-frame clones and lacks some. V, J and clone size reflect that table, while D and trimming were determined from the DNA. The repertoire holds approximately 100,000 clones, with approximately 85% as singletons. This clone was seen a handful of times. Specimen: peripheral blood. The receptor was isolated from a human donor in a cohort sampled during active COVID-19. The rearrangement links TRBV7-2 to TRBJ2-1; TRBD2 is a possible D gene (6 bases). CDR3: CASSSGPLASDEQFF. CDR3 DNA sequence: TGTGCCAGCAGCTCCGGTCCCCTAGCGTCGGATGAGCAGTTCTTC.